Listed below are T cell receptor beta chains from one sample, sequenced in a study of T cells in Graves' hyperthyroidism and ophthalmopathy. One entry per CDR3 protein results from TCRdb running MiXCR on the multiplex PCR reads. The repertoire consists of fewer than 450,000 distinct CDR3 sequences, with about 18% occurring once and the leading ten covering around a third. Input material: blood. The source is a woman aged 25 to 39 with Graves' hyperthyroidism that later progressed to Graves' ophthalmopathy. Each CDR3 is given with its conserved first and last residue. Fields, in order: D gene, clone size, J gene, V gene, CDR3 DNA, CDR3 protein. A D gene is named only where the DNA matches it firmly. Size is stated for part of the rows, as once, few or many counts, or as a class when the clone is expanded.

d_call: TRBD2
clone_size: NA
j_call: TRBJ2-5
v_call: TRBV19
cdr3_nt: TGTGCCAGTAGTAGCGGGAGGGCCTCGGAGACCCAGTACTTC
cdr3_aa: CASSSGRASETQYF

d_call: NA
clone_size: few
j_call: TRBJ1-1
v_call: TRBV29-1
cdr3_nt: TGCAGCGTTGATCTCGCGGGGGAGGCTGCTTTCTTT
cdr3_aa: CSVDLAGEAAFF

d_call: NA
clone_size: NA
j_call: TRBJ2-7
v_call: TRBV6-1
cdr3_nt: TGTGCCAGCAGTGAAAGGGGGGATGCCTACGAGCAGTACTTC
cdr3_aa: CASSERGDAYEQYF

d_call: TRBD2
clone_size: many
j_call: TRBJ2-5
v_call: TRBV4-2
cdr3_nt: TGTGCCAGCAGCCAAGAAGGGAGGGACCAAGAGACCCAGTACTTC
cdr3_aa: CASSQEGRDQETQYF

d_call: NA
clone_size: many
j_call: TRBJ2-1
v_call: TRBV20-1
cdr3_nt: TGCAGTGCTCCGGGGGCTAGAACCTACAATGAGCAGTTCTTC
cdr3_aa: CSAPGARTYNEQFF

d_call: NA
clone_size: once
j_call: TRBJ2-5
v_call: TRBV11-2
cdr3_nt: TGTGCCAGCAGCTCCCGGGAGCCCCCAAAGGCCCAGTACTTC
cdr3_aa: CASSSREPPKAQYF

d_call: TRBD1
clone_size: many
j_call: TRBJ1-2
v_call: TRBV27
cdr3_nt: TGTGCCAGCAGGCGACAGGGGGCGAACTATGGCTACACCTTC
cdr3_aa: CASRRQGANYGYTF

d_call: TRBD2
clone_size: many
j_call: TRBJ2-3
v_call: TRBV12-3/TRBV12-4
cdr3_nt: TGTGCCAGCGGCGAGCGGGGCCCACCGGGAGATACGCAGTATTTT
cdr3_aa: CASGERGPPGDTQYF

d_call: NA
clone_size: many
j_call: TRBJ1-2
v_call: TRBV15
cdr3_nt: TGTGCCACCAGCAGCTTTATCTCCCGGGACACCAAAAACTATGGCTACACCTTC
cdr3_aa: CATSSFISRDTKNYGYTF

d_call: NA
clone_size: once
j_call: TRBJ1-3
v_call: TRBV6-1
cdr3_nt: TGTGCCAGCAGCCGCACGGGAGACCCAGGAAACACCATATATTTT
cdr3_aa: CASSRTGDPGNTIYF

d_call: NA
clone_size: few
j_call: TRBJ2-3
v_call: TRBV5-1
cdr3_nt: TGCGCCAGCAGCCCTATCGGACTCTCAGATACGCAGTATTTT
cdr3_aa: CASSPIGLSDTQYF

d_call: TRBD2
clone_size: NA
j_call: TRBJ2-1
v_call: TRBV20-1
cdr3_nt: TGCAGTGCTGCCTCCACCGGGACTAGCGGGGGGACGTACAATGAGCAGTTCTTC
cdr3_aa: CSAASTGTSGGTYNEQFF

d_call: NA
clone_size: many
j_call: TRBJ1-5
v_call: TRBV6-5
cdr3_nt: TGTGCCAGCAGTTACGGCGTCGGCCTCAATCAGCCCCAGCATTTT
cdr3_aa: CASSYGVGLNQPQHF

d_call: NA
clone_size: many
j_call: TRBJ1-2
v_call: TRBV28
cdr3_nt: TGTGCCAGCAGTTTTCTATCCAACGCGCCCTATGGCTACACCTTC
cdr3_aa: CASSFLSNAPYGYTF

d_call: NA
clone_size: few
j_call: TRBJ2-7
v_call: TRBV6-4
cdr3_nt: TGTGCCAGCAGTGACCCATTCGACTACGAGCAGTACTTC
cdr3_aa: CASSDPFDYEQYF

d_call: TRBD1
clone_size: many
j_call: TRBJ1-5
v_call: TRBV28
cdr3_nt: TGTGCCAGCAGTTTACGTCCCGGGACAGACAATCAGCCCCAGCATTTT
cdr3_aa: CASSLRPGTDNQPQHF

d_call: TRBD2
clone_size: many
j_call: TRBJ2-7
v_call: TRBV6-1
cdr3_nt: TGTGCCAGCACCGGCGGACTAGCGGGAGTCTCCGAGCAGTACTTC
cdr3_aa: CASTGGLAGVSEQYF

d_call: NA
clone_size: once
j_call: TRBJ2-3
v_call: TRBV24-1
cdr3_nt: TGTGCCACCAGTCCTGGGACAGATACGCAGTATTTT
cdr3_aa: CATSPGTDTQYF

d_call: TRBD1
clone_size: many
j_call: TRBJ2-7
v_call: TRBV11-2
cdr3_nt: TGTGCCAGCAGCTTAGTGGTAGGGGGCCCGAAGGGTGGGCAGTACTTC
cdr3_aa: CASSLVVGGPKGGQYF

d_call: NA
clone_size: many
j_call: TRBJ2-4
v_call: TRBV29-1
cdr3_nt: TGCAGCGTTGAAGGAGGAAGGGACTCAGCAAACATTCAGTACTTC
cdr3_aa: CSVEGGRDSANIQYF

d_call: NA
clone_size: few
j_call: TRBJ1-5
v_call: TRBV7-8
cdr3_nt: TGTGCCAGCAGCTACCGCGGGGGGCCCTTGAGCAATCAGCCCCAGCATTTT
cdr3_aa: CASSYRGGPLSNQPQHF

d_call: TRBD1
clone_size: many
j_call: TRBJ2-3
v_call: TRBV7-9
cdr3_nt: TGTGCCAGCAGCTGGCCAGATACAGGGGGAACAGATACGCAGTATTTT
cdr3_aa: CASSWPDTGGTDTQYF

d_call: NA
clone_size: many
j_call: TRBJ2-7
v_call: TRBV28
cdr3_nt: TGTGCCAGCAGTGGTGGGGTCGACCTACGAGGGTACTTC
cdr3_aa: CASSGGVDLRGYF

d_call: NA
clone_size: many
j_call: TRBJ1-5
v_call: TRBV3-1
cdr3_nt: TGTGCCAGCAGCCAGGGCTTACTTCATCAGCCCCAGCATTTT
cdr3_aa: CASSQGLLHQPQHF

d_call: NA
clone_size: many
j_call: TRBJ1-1
v_call: TRBV7-9
cdr3_nt: TGTGCCAGCAGATCGGACAGAAGCACTGAAGCTTTCTTT
cdr3_aa: CASRSDRSTEAFF

d_call: NA
clone_size: many
j_call: TRBJ1-1
v_call: TRBV12-3/TRBV12-4
cdr3_nt: TGTGCCAGCAGGACGGAGGGGGGAAACACTGAAGCTTTCTTT
cdr3_aa: CASRTEGGNTEAFF

d_call: TRBD1
clone_size: many
j_call: TRBJ1-1
v_call: TRBV12-3/TRBV12-4
cdr3_nt: TGTGCCAGCAGGAAACAGGGGGGAGGCACTGAAGCTTTCTTT
cdr3_aa: CASRKQGGGTEAFF

d_call: NA
clone_size: NA
j_call: TRBJ1-1
v_call: TRBV5-1
cdr3_nt: TGCGCCAGCAGCTTCTTCCCGCTGAACACTGAAGCTTTCTTT
cdr3_aa: CASSFFPLNTEAFF

d_call: NA
clone_size: many
j_call: TRBJ2-3
v_call: TRBV28
cdr3_nt: TGTGCCAGCAGTTCCACTGTAGATACGCAGTATTTT
cdr3_aa: CASSSTVDTQYF

d_call: TRBD1
clone_size: NA
j_call: TRBJ1-2
v_call: TRBV19
cdr3_nt: TGTGCCAGTAGTAGACCGGGACAGAATTTTATCTATGGCTACACCTTC
cdr3_aa: CASSRPGQNFIYGYTF

d_call: TRBD2
clone_size: NA
j_call: TRBJ2-5
v_call: TRBV5-1
cdr3_nt: TGCGCCAGCAGCTTGGCGACTAGCGGGGGGTCAGAGACCCAGTACTTC
cdr3_aa: CASSLATSGGSETQYF

d_call: NA
clone_size: many
j_call: TRBJ2-7
v_call: TRBV30
cdr3_nt: TGTGCCTGGAGTGTGAACAGCTACGAGCAGTACTTC
cdr3_aa: CAWSVNSYEQYF

d_call: TRBD2
clone_size: NA
j_call: TRBJ2-1
v_call: TRBV30
cdr3_nt: TGTGCCTGGATACTAGCGGGGGTCCAAAATGAGCAGTTCTTC
cdr3_aa: CAWILAGVQNEQFF

d_call: NA
clone_size: many
j_call: TRBJ2-7
v_call: TRBV9
cdr3_nt: TGTGCCAGCAGCGTAGTAATGGGCGAAAGTGGCTACGAGCAGTACTTC
cdr3_aa: CASSVVMGESGYEQYF

d_call: TRBD1
clone_size: many
j_call: TRBJ1-3
v_call: TRBV28
cdr3_nt: TGTGCCAGCAGTGCTTGGACAGGGGGATCTGGAAACACCATATATTTT
cdr3_aa: CASSAWTGGSGNTIYF

d_call: NA
clone_size: NA
j_call: TRBJ2-2
v_call: TRBV19
cdr3_nt: TGTGCCAGTAGTATTCGGGGCCCCACCGGGGAGCTGTTTTTT
cdr3_aa: CASSIRGPTGELFF

d_call: NA
clone_size: many
j_call: TRBJ2-5
v_call: TRBV7-9
cdr3_nt: TGTGCCAGCAGCCGCGAGGGATGGGGAGAGACCCAGTACTTC
cdr3_aa: CASSREGWGETQYF

d_call: NA
clone_size: few
j_call: TRBJ2-5
v_call: TRBV28
cdr3_nt: TGTGCCAGCAGGATAGACAGAGGAGAGACCCAGTACTTC
cdr3_aa: CASRIDRGETQYF

d_call: NA
clone_size: many
j_call: TRBJ2-1
v_call: TRBV5-4
cdr3_nt: TGTGCCAGCAGCTTGGCGGGGACCTCCTACAATGAGCAGTTCTTC
cdr3_aa: CASSLAGTSYNEQFF

d_call: NA
clone_size: many
j_call: TRBJ2-7
v_call: TRBV28
cdr3_nt: TGTGCCAGCAGATCGACAGTGAACGAGCAGTACTTC
cdr3_aa: CASRSTVNEQYF

d_call: TRBD1
clone_size: many
j_call: TRBJ1-2
v_call: TRBV10-3
cdr3_nt: TGTGCCATCAGGACAGGGTCGAGTGGCTATGGCTACACCTTC
cdr3_aa: CAIRTGSSGYGYTF

d_call: TRBD1
clone_size: NA
j_call: TRBJ1-6
v_call: TRBV19
cdr3_nt: TGTGCCAGTAGTAAGGAGACAGGGAATAATAATTCACCCCTCCACTTT
cdr3_aa: CASSKETGNNNSPLHF

d_call: NA
clone_size: NA
j_call: TRBJ1-1
v_call: TRBV4-1
cdr3_nt: TGCGCCAGCAGCCCCGCCTTGGGGCCGAACACTGAAGCTTTCTTT
cdr3_aa: CASSPALGPNTEAFF

d_call: TRBD2
clone_size: many
j_call: TRBJ2-7
v_call: TRBV2
cdr3_nt: TGTGCCAGCAGTGGAAATGGGGAGGGCGAGCAGTACTTC
cdr3_aa: CASSGNGEGEQYF

d_call: TRBD2
clone_size: many
j_call: TRBJ2-3
v_call: TRBV6-2/TRBV6-3
cdr3_nt: TGTGCCAGCAGTTTCGGGACTAGCGGGGTCCCCAGCACAGATACGCAGTATTTT
cdr3_aa: CASSFGTSGVPSTDTQYF

d_call: NA
clone_size: NA
j_call: TRBJ2-5
v_call: TRBV3-1
cdr3_nt: TGTGCCAGCAGCCATAACCTACAGGGTTTTCAGTACTTC
cdr3_aa: CASSHNLQGFQYF

d_call: TRBD1
clone_size: few
j_call: TRBJ1-2
v_call: TRBV4-1
cdr3_nt: TGCGCCAGCAGCCAAGAACCGGGGACAGGTTATGGCTACACCTTC
cdr3_aa: CASSQEPGTGYGYTF

d_call: NA
clone_size: NA
j_call: TRBJ2-7
v_call: TRBV19
cdr3_nt: TGTGCCAGTAGTATGGGATCCTCCTCCTACGAGCAGTACTTC
cdr3_aa: CASSMGSSSYEQYF

d_call: TRBD2
clone_size: few
j_call: TRBJ2-7
v_call: TRBV4-1
cdr3_nt: TGCGCCAGCAACCCTCTACCCCAGACTAGCGGCACCCACGAGCAGTACTTC
cdr3_aa: CASNPLPQTSGTHEQYF

d_call: NA
clone_size: few
j_call: TRBJ1-2
v_call: TRBV18
cdr3_nt: TGTGCCGGCTCACCTGGGTCGGGAAAAGGCTACACCTTC
cdr3_aa: CAGSPGSGKGYTF

d_call: NA
clone_size: NA
j_call: TRBJ2-1
v_call: TRBV6-5
cdr3_nt: TGTGCCAGCAGTTTAACGGCTAGCCGAGGCGATGAGCAGTTCTTC
cdr3_aa: CASSLTASRGDEQFF

d_call: NA
clone_size: NA
j_call: TRBJ2-2
v_call: TRBV6-1
cdr3_nt: TGTGCCAGCAGAAACCTAGCGTCGGTAAACACCGGGGAGCTGTTTTTT
cdr3_aa: CASRNLASVNTGELFF

d_call: NA
clone_size: few
j_call: TRBJ1-1
v_call: TRBV20-1
cdr3_nt: TGCAGTGCTAGATGGGAGGGCGGGGAAGCTTTCTTT
cdr3_aa: CSARWEGGEAFF

d_call: NA
clone_size: once
j_call: TRBJ2-1
v_call: TRBV2
cdr3_nt: TGTGCCAGCACCGGGGCTAGAGCTCTCTATGAGCAGTTCTTC
cdr3_aa: CASTGARALYEQFF

d_call: NA
clone_size: many
j_call: TRBJ2-3
v_call: TRBV7-9
cdr3_nt: TGTGCCAGCAGCTTAGCGAGGCTCAGAACTACAGATACGCAGTATTTT
cdr3_aa: CASSLARLRTTDTQYF

d_call: TRBD2
clone_size: many
j_call: TRBJ2-5
v_call: TRBV11-2
cdr3_nt: TGTGCCAGCAGCTCCCGGAGCGTGATAACTAGCGGGGCCACTGGGACCCAGTACTTC
cdr3_aa: CASSSRSVITSGATGTQYF

d_call: TRBD2
clone_size: NA
j_call: TRBJ2-2
v_call: TRBV5-1
cdr3_nt: TGCGCCAGCAGCTTATCCGGGACTAGCTTTTCCGGGGAGCTGTTTTTT
cdr3_aa: CASSLSGTSFSGELFF

d_call: TRBD1
clone_size: many
j_call: TRBJ1-1
v_call: TRBV5-1
cdr3_nt: TGCGCCAGCAGCTTGGTGCAGGGGGCTGGTGAAGCTTTCTTT
cdr3_aa: CASSLVQGAGEAFF